Listed here is a single T cell receptor beta chain. This record comes from a study of technical replicates of blood from a few donors. The V and J ends lost 5 bases and 5 bases, in that order; junction bases with no gene match: 9. Germline V lookup: CDR1 MNHEY, CDR2 SMNVEV (reference sequence). The length of the CDR3 is 15 residues. TCRdb's copy holds only in-frame clones and misses some; the assay was immunoSEQ multiplex PCR. The sample contains more than 65,000 clones, roughly 95% of which appear only once. Specimen: T cells isolated from PBMCs. The clonotype was recovered from a human donor in good health. The V gene is TRBV27, the J gene TRBJ2-1; 7 positions agree with TRBD2. The CDR3: CASSLSGTYHNEQFF. The DNA for the CDR3 is TGTGCCAGCAGTCTGAGCGGGACGTACCACAATGAGCAGTTCTTC.